This TCR beta chain originates from a study of shared clonotypes between healthy human individuals. Turning to the study itself: Each donor's CD4 naive and CD4 memory cells filled three plates apiece, CD8 naive two, and CD8 memory one.

V shed 3 bases and J shed 4 bases, with 12 bases lying between them. This CDR3 is built from 14 residues. Germline CDR1 reads SNHLY; CDR2 reads FYNNEI. The genomic DNA of each subset was split evenly across several immunoSEQ plates. Profiling relied on immunoSEQ multiplex PCR, and the TCRdb table lists in-frame clones only, not all of them. Of some 630,000 clones listed, 55% to 75% were seen once; the top ten hold roughly 1.8%. Splitting the CD4+ cells yielded a CD45RA+ naive subset and a CD45RA-negative memory subset. Sequencing was carried out using memory CD4+ T cells sorted from blood. Subset given: CD45RA-negative fraction. This chain uses TRBV2 with TRBJ1-1; D gene uncertain. The TCR comes from a woman aged 30 to 39 in good health. CDR3 coding DNA: TGTGCCAGCAGTGAGGTTTCGGGGAGCACTGAAGCTTTCTTT. The encoded protein is CASSEVSGSTEAFF.